Included here is one T cell receptor (beta chain) sequence, with context. These data belong to a study of blood T cell repertoires in COVID-19. Background on the study: The origin of the acute and convalescent COVID-19 samples was the United States, Italy and Spain.

In the source study's methods: Amplified reference gene primers provided the basis for estimating nucleated cell counts. Here immunoSEQ multiplex PCR was the method, and the copy in TCRdb shows in-frame clones only, minus some. The V and J calls and clone size come from that table; D and trimming were worked out from the DNA. The sample has about 50,000 clones; roughly 91% are singletons. Sequencing input: peripheral blood. The clonotype originates from a human donor in a cohort sampled during active COVID-19.

This CDR3 reads CASSLSLPVTEAFF. CDR3 bases: TGCGCCAGCAGCTTGTCCCTCCCGGTCACTGAAGCTTTCTTT. This chain links TRBV5-1 with TRBJ1-1; D is ambiguous. The germline V gene has CDR1 SGHRS and CDR2 YFSETQ. This CDR3 contains 14 residues. Deletions cut 1 base from V and 4 bases from J, with 11 bases between. Full variable domain (rest looked up from reference TRBV5-1 and TRBJ1-1): KAGVTQTPRYLIKTRGQQVTLSCSPISGHRSVSWYQQTPGQGLQFLFEYFSETQRNKGNFPGRFSGRQFSNSRSEMNVSTLELGDSALYLCASSLSLPVTEAFFGQGTRLTVV.